In its sample, the clone carrying this T cell receptor (beta chain) was seen many times. Its antigen is unidentified. This sample was included in a study of metastatic and nonmetastatic thyroid tumors. For the study at large: Across peripheral blood and tumor or nodule tissue samples taken from malignant and benign thyroid patients, the repertoires were compared with one another.

Thyroid surgery took place with no prior treatment in any patient. The germline gives CDR1 DFQATT, CDR2 SNEGSKA (reference sequence). The CDR3 loop spans 15 amino acids. Trimming took 3 bases from V and 4 from J, leaving 19 bases between them. As originally analysed: Clinicopathological groups differed in CDR3, with these differences serving to build a distant-metastasis classifier for papillary thyroid cancer. Via MiXCR, TCRdb re-called the PCR reads. The V and J calls and clone size come from TCRdb's table, not from the authors' own analysis. Of just under 8,000 clones in the sample, about 26% are singletons; the top ten hold under 6.5%. Study-wide findings and caveats: For both blood and tumor, malignant thyroid tumors reportedly showed significantly higher TCR beta diversity than benign nodules did.

The rearrangement uses TRBV20-1 and TRBJ2-7, with D perhaps matching TRBD1 (6 bases). Sequencing input: adjacent normal tissue. The TCR originated in a female donor with papillary thyroid cancer or a benign thyroid nodule (not recorded which). Some clones in this sample may be carry-over from other donors' samples. CDR3 in amino acids: CSARGWVGGAYEQYF. Here the CDR3 DNA reads TGCAGTGCTAGGGGGTGGGTAGGGGGAGCTTACGAGCAGTACTTC.